This TCR beta chain was documented in a study of Ad26.COV2.S vaccination and SARS-CoV-2 variants. Study-level information: Once, or twice with 56 days between doses, Ad26.COV2.S was given intramuscularly.

The treatment is: 15 to 20 received Ad26.COV2.S at low or high dose, single or two shots; roughly five received placebo; per-sample allocation not given. On day 63 after the first injection, vaccine and placebo recipients gave samples. Clones were sequenced by immunoSEQ multiplex PCR, and TCRdb holds only the in-frame ones, with some missing. The sample yields over 400,000 clones, about 92% seen once. The CDR3 covers 15 residues. J lost 8 bases, V lost 2 bases, and 9 bases had no gene match. Germline values: CDR1 SEHNR, CDR2 FQNEAQ (reference sequence). With regard to this clone: Its antigen is unidentified.

Notes on the study in general: Substantial breadth in spike-specific CD8+ and CD4+ T cell responses was reportedly seen after vaccination. Recipients given vaccine exceeded placebo recipients in spike-specific TCR breadth.

The rearrangement links TRBV7-9 to TRBJ1-2, with 9 bases aligning to TRBD1. The TCR sequence derives from a person between 18 and 65 years old who received the Ad26.COV2.S COVID-19 vaccine or a placebo. Material: peripheral blood, obtained in a trial of Ad26.COV2.S vaccine versus placebo. CDR3 loop: CASSLPGGTGKGYTF. CDR3 in DNA: TGTGCCAGCAGCTTACCCGGAGGGACAGGGAAAGGCTACACCTTC.